These T cell receptor beta chains were read from a single sample in a study of blood T cells in healthy people across ages. One entry per CDR3 protein results from TCRdb running MiXCR on the 5' RACE reads. The sample holds under 950,000 distinct CDR3 sequences, 22% seen once. The specimen was blood. These receptors were taken from a man between 65 and 85 years old in good health. CDR3s include the opening cysteine and the closing phenylalanine or tryptophan. A D gene is named only where the DNA matches it firmly. Not every row has a clone size; where given, it reads once, few, many or a size class.

d_gene	abundance	v_gene	j_gene	CDR3aa	CDR3nt
TRBD1	few	TRBV5-1	TRBJ2-1	CASSLPGQGSSYNEQFF	TGCGCCAGCAGCTTGCCCGGACAGGGGAGCTCCTACAATGAGCAGTTCTTC
.	.	TRBV7-2	TRBJ2-5	CASSFYGTPHLETQYF	TGTGCCAGCAGCTTTTACGGGACCCCCCACCTAGAGACCCAGTACTTC
.	.	TRBV7-2	TRBJ1-2	CASSLGPGHYGYTF	TGTGCCAGCAGCTTAGGTCCCGGTCACTATGGCTACACCTTC
.	few	TRBV5-1	TRBJ1-4	CASSARGNNEKLFF	TGCGCCAGCAGCGCAAGGGGGAATAATGAAAAACTGTTTTTT
TRBD1	few	TRBV7-2	TRBJ2-1	CAGSPGGWRTGSSYNEQFF	TGTGCCGGCAGTCCAGGGGGATGGCGGACAGGAAGCTCCTACAATGAGCAGTTCTTC
.	few	TRBV21-1	TRBJ2-5	CASSKVNAGLRYQETQYF	TGTGCCAGCAGCAAAGTCAACGCCGGACTACGATACCAAGAGACCCAGTACTTC
.	.	TRBV12-3/TRBV12-4	TRBJ1-2	CASSLGGAHGYTF	TGTGCCAGCAGTTTGGGAGGGGCCCATGGCTACACCTTC
.	.	TRBV2	TRBJ2-3	CASSVTQSPEQYF	TGTGCCAGCAGTGTGACCCAATCCCCGGAGCAGTATTTT
TRBD2	many	TRBV5-1	TRBJ2-2	CASSPTSGGDTGELFF	TGCGCCAGCAGCCCGACTAGCGGGGGGGACACCGGGGAGCTGTTTTTT
TRBD1	.	TRBV20-1	TRBJ2-5	CSADPGTGLGETQYF	TGCAGTGCGGACCCCGGGACAGGGTTGGGAGAGACCCAGTACTTC
.	many	TRBV11-2	TRBJ1-5	CASSSSWGYSNQPQHF	TGTGCCAGCAGCTCCTCGTGGGGATATAGCAATCAGCCCCAGCATTTT
.	.	TRBV11-2	TRBJ1-2	CASSYTTGQYYGYTF	TGTGCCAGCAGCTATACAACTGGACAGTACTATGGCTACACCTTC
TRBD1	many	TRBV20-1	TRBJ2-5	CSAATGTVQETQYF	TGCAGTGCCGCAACCGGGACAGTGCAAGAGACCCAGTACTTC
.	.	TRBV5-1	TRBJ1-5	CASSLDNFQNQPQHF	TGCGCCAGCAGCTTGGACAACTTTCAGAATCAGCCCCAGCATTTT
.	few	TRBV4-1	TRBJ2-3	CASSQDLREMGTDTQYF	TGCGCCAGCAGCCAAGATTTGAGGGAGATGGGGACAGATACGCAGTATTTT